This T cell receptor beta chain was captured by sequencing in a study of glioma-infiltrating T cells. Study observations and caveats: Very few CDR3 sequences were shared between tissue and blood. Non-neoplastic patients had below-expected tissue-blood divergence, while all gliomas exceeded expectation.

The CDR3 is made up of 12 amino acids. The ends were cut back, 6 bases at V and 3 bases at J, with 8 bases in the middle. CDR1 and CDR2 from the germline V gene are SQVTM and ANQGSEA. Using RNA template, CDR3s of TCR alpha and beta were amplified with iRepertoire arm-PCR. One-step reverse transcription and amplification started from approximately 100-400 ng of tissue mRNA or PBMC total RNA. From the multiplex PCR reads, TCRdb called clonotypes with MiXCR, one entry per CDR3 protein. The data hold around 120,000 distinct CDR3 sequences, with more than 20% observed a single time. On this clonotype itself: The antigen remains undetermined.

The gene calls are TRBV29-1 and TRBJ2-2, with D unresolved. The clonotype originates from a human donor with low-grade glioma or glioblastoma, undergoing nonglioma brain surgery, or in good health (not recorded which). The sample taken for sequencing was glioma tissue, nonneoplastic brain tissue, or PBMCs (not recorded which). This CDR3 reads CSVAYYTGELFF. The CDR3 nucleotides read TGCAGCGTGGCGTACTACACCGGGGAGCTGTTTTTT.